The 20 T cell receptor beta chains below were found in one sample sequenced in a study of Ad26.COV2.S vaccination and SARS-CoV-2 variants. Treatment described: about 20 received Ad26.COV2.S at low or high dose, single or two shots; roughly five received placebo; per-sample allocation not given. Sampling was performed 63 days after the first vaccine or placebo injection. Repertoires were generated with immunoSEQ multiplex PCR, while TCRdb's copy carries only in-frame clones and drops some. The repertoire includes around 380,000 clones, 75% to 90% of them detected once, and 3% to 4.5% sits in the top ten. This material consisted of peripheral blood, taken in a trial of Ad26.COV2.S vaccine versus placebo. The receptors shown here come from a person aged 18 to 65 who received the Ad26.COV2.S COVID-19 vaccine or a placebo.

The CDR3: CASSKLARTDTQYF. CDR3 in DNA: TGTGCCAGTAGTAAACTAGCGCGCACAGATACGCAGTATTTT. V gene TRBV19 combines with J gene TRBJ2-3, with 7 bases matching TRBD2. This CDR3 contains 14 residues. Trimming at V came to 4 bases and at J to 1 base, leaving 2 bases not matched to a gene. Germline V gives CDR1 LNHDA, CDR2 SQIVND (reference sequence).

The chain recombines TRBV7-2 with TRBJ2-1; D might be TRBD2 (6 bases). Germline loops: CDR1 SGHTA, CDR2 FQGNSA. V was clipped by 1 base and J by 9 bases, with 16 bases between them. The CDR3 spans 15 residues. The DNA of the CDR3 is TGTGCCAGCAGCTTAGACGCTTGGGCTAGCGTTGAGCAGTTCTTC. This codes for CASSLDAWASVEQFF.

With regard to this clone: A junction end diverges from the germline sequence, so it may reflect a read error. V is TRBV6-1 and J is TRBJ2-5; weak D call: TRBD1 (5 bases). Germline CDR1 MNHNS, CDR2 SASEGT. The CDR3 loop spans 17 amino acids. The DNA of the CDR3 is TGTGCCAGCGGTGATTCGACAGCCTCTGTCTTTGTGGGGACCCAGTACTTC. The encoded protein is CASGDSTASVFVGTQYF.

The chain links TRBV7-9 to TRBJ1-1; D gene uncertain. Germline V gene data show CDR1 as SEHNR and CDR2 as FQNEAQ (reference sequence). The CDR3 spans 16 residues. V was trimmed by 5 bases and J by 0 bases, leaving 16 bases between them. The CDR3 protein is CASSPWDGGMNTEAFF. The CDR3 nucleotides read TGTGCCAGCAGCCCCTGGGATGGTGGCATGAACACTGAAGCTTTCTTT.

This chain uses TRBV3-1 (or the pseudogene TRBV3-2) with TRBJ2-3; D tentatively reads TRBD1 or TRBD2 (5 bases each). V was shortened by 4 bases and J by 3 bases, with 23 bases between the two germline ends. The CDR3 spans 18 residues. Germline lookup yields CDR1 LGHDT and CDR2 YNNKEL (reference sequence). CDR3 in amino acids: CASSRRKGTTLVTDTQYF. DNA for the CDR3: TGTGCCAGCAGCCGCAGAAAAGGGACCACCCTAGTTACAGATACGCAGTATTTT.

V is TRBV18 and J is TRBJ1-5; 7 bases are a match to TRBD1. The V gene's germline CDR1 is KGHSH and CDR2 LQKENI. V lost 6 bases, J lost 5 bases, and 7 bases stayed unmatched. The CDR3 spans 14 residues. CDR3 sequence (DNA): TGTGCCAGCTCGCACGAACAGGGGTATCAGCCCCAGCATTTT. Residues: CASSHEQGYQPQHF.

The chain links TRBV30 to TRBJ1-6; no definite D call. Germline lookup yields CDR1 GTSNPN and CDR2 SVGIG (reference sequence). This CDR3 comprises 13 residues. The V end lost 2 bases, the J end lost 8 bases, and 10 bases lay between the germline ends. The CDR3 reads CAWSSSSHSPLHF. Here the CDR3 DNA reads TGTGCCTGGAGTTCATCAAGTCATTCACCCCTCCACTTT.

The chain has TRBV20-1 and TRBJ2-2; 9 bases align to TRBD1. Per germline, CDR1 DFQATT and CDR2 SNEGSKA (reference sequence). V lost 3 bases, J lost 4 bases, and 6 bases stayed unmatched. The length of the CDR3 is 15 residues. The CDR3 sequence is CSASGGQGGTGELFF. The CDR3 DNA reads TGCAGTGCTAGTGGGGGACAGGGTGGCACCGGGGAGCTGTTTTTT.

This chain links TRBV6-6 with TRBJ2-2; the match to TRBD2 covers 12 bases. Germline V gives CDR1 MNHNY, CDR2 SVGAGI (reference sequence). V lost 3 bases, J lost 6 bases, and 5 bases stayed unmatched. The CDR3 has 16 amino acids. CDR3 in DNA: TGTGCCAGCAGTTATCTAACTAGCGGGGGGCCCGGGGAGCTGTTTTTT. Protein sequence: CASSYLTSGGPGELFF.

The chain links TRBV10-3 to TRBJ1-2; D unclear. Trimming shortened V by 2 bases and J by 4 bases, and 8 bases separated the two germline ends. This CDR3 is built from 13 residues. CDR1 is ENHRY and CDR2 is SYGVKD in the germline V gene. The CDR3 loop is CAISEGETYGYTF. CDR3 DNA sequence: TGTGCCATCAGTGAGGGGGAGACCTATGGCTACACCTTC.

This clone appeared once. V is TRBV27 and J is TRBJ2-1; no clear D. The CDR3 spans 12 residues. The germline gives CDR1 MNHEY, CDR2 SMNVEV (reference sequence). V lost 6 bases, J lost 7 bases, and 10 bases lay in between. The CDR3: CASRLESNEQFF. CDR3 sequence (DNA): TGTGCCAGCAGATTAGAGTCGAATGAGCAGTTCTTC.

The chain is built from TRBV27 and TRBJ2-1; 11 bases match TRBD2. V gave up 4 bases and J gave up 7 bases; unmatched junction bases: 6. CDR1 MNHEY and CDR2 SMNVEV come from the germline V gene (reference sequence). This CDR3 has 15 residues. The CDR3 sequence: CASSSLAGVGNEQFF. CDR3 in DNA: TGTGCCAGCAGTTCACTAGCGGGGGTGGGAAATGAGCAGTTCTTC.

The chain combines TRBV18 with TRBJ2-1; TRBD1 aligns across 8 bases. The J segment lost 5 bases and the V segment lost 2 bases, leaving 11 bases of the junction unmatched. CDR1 is KGHSH, CDR2 LQKENI, per germline. The CDR3 runs 17 residues. The CDR3 region is CASSPFSGGRENNEQFF. CDR3 DNA: TGTGCCAGCTCACCATTTTCAGGGGGCAGGGAAAACAATGAGCAGTTCTTC.

This chain links TRBV12-3 or TRBV12-4 with TRBJ2-2, with TRBD2 as a possible D gene (5 bases). Between the trimmed V and J ends, which lost 6 bases and 7 bases, there was a span of 12 bases. The CDR3 length is 13 residues. The CDR3 spells CASRVANGGELFF. The CDR3, as DNA: TGTGCCAGCAGGGTAGCGAACGGCGGGGAGCTGTTTTTT.

The rearrangement joins TRBV28 to TRBJ1-2; the D gene is possibly TRBD1 (5 bases). Germline lookup yields CDR1 MDHEN and CDR2 SYDVKM. The CDR3 has 16 residues. V was cut by 2 bases and J by 4 bases, with 17 bases left in between. The CDR3: CASSLPRGNSPYGYTF. CDR3 coding DNA: TGTGCCAGCAGTTTACCCCGGGGCAACAGCCCCTATGGCTACACCTTC.

The rearrangement links TRBV27 to TRBJ1-2; D is possibly TRBD1 (6 bases). CDR3 length equals 13 residues. Germline V CDR1 and CDR2: MNHEY, SMNVEV (reference sequence). Trimming cost V 5 bases and J 2 bases, with 9 bases left between them. CDR3 coding DNA: TGTGCCAGCAGTACAGGGTCCAACTATGGCTACACCTTC. Its translation: CASSTGSNYGYTF.

This clone is categorized as medium-sized (0.01 to 0.1%). This sequence joins TRBV24-1 and TRBJ2-3, with 7 bases that match TRBD1. The CDR3 consists of 15 residues. J was trimmed by 2 bases and V by 0 bases; bases with no gene match: 1. Germline V lookup: CDR1 KGHDR, CDR2 SFDVKD. This CDR3 is CATSDLGTDTDTQYF. CDR3 nucleotide sequence: TGTGCCACCAGTGATTTGGGGACAGACACAGATACGCAGTATTTT.

The genes are TRBV7-2 and TRBJ1-2; D unresolved. V lost 8 bases to trimming and J lost 4 bases, with 5 bases between them. The CDR3 loop spans 10 amino acids. Germline values: CDR1 SGHTA, CDR2 FQGNSA. The CDR3 region is CASVSYGYTF. CDR3 coding DNA: TGTGCCAGCGTTAGCTATGGCTACACCTTC.

The chain uses TRBV5-1 and TRBJ2-2; D is perhaps TRBD1 or TRBD2 (5 bases each). V was trimmed by 4 bases and J by 7 bases, leaving 17 bases between them. Germline V lookup: CDR1 SGHRS, CDR2 YFSETQ. The CDR3 is 15 amino acids. The CDR3 DNA reads TGCGCCAGCAGCAAAACGCCGGGGCTAGGCGGGGAGCTGTTTTTT. Its protein product is CASSKTPGLGGELFF.

The rearrangement uses TRBV7-2 and TRBJ2-2, with 10 bases fitting TRBD2. This CDR3 has 19 amino acids. Per the germline V gene, CDR1 is SGHTA and CDR2 is FQGNSA. Trimming removed 6 bases from V and 1 base from J; junction bases left unmatched: 14. The DNA of the CDR3 is TGTGCCAGCAGTCCCATCCTCGGGGAGCGGGGGGGGAACACCGGGGAGCTGTTTTTT. Its translation: CASSPILGERGGNTGELFF. Full variable domain (outside the CDR3, taken from reference TRBV7-2 and TRBJ2-2): GAGVSQSPSNKVTEKGKDVELRCDPISGHTALYWYRQSLGQGLEFLIYFQGNSAPDKSGLPSDRFSAERTGGSVSTLTIQRTQQEDSAVYLCASSPILGERGGNTGELFFGEGSRLTVL.